One T cell receptor beta chain is described in this entry. This clonotype has only a few counts. What antigen it recognizes has not been identified. Nothing much larger sits one base from this clone, and base qualities are not available. These data belong to a study of vaccination and CD4 T cells after COVID-19 (dated by TCRdb to between 2021 and 2024). Concerning the study at large: Every convalescent patient had a positive nasal swab PCR test for SARS-CoV-2, with mild disease in several patients and severe disease in one. For stimulating the cultures, overlapping spike peptide pools were used, derived from SARS-CoV-2 as well as from the common cold coronaviruses HCoV-NL63, HCoV-OC43 and HCoV-229E. Post-COVID blood samples were collected from convalescent patients a median of about 92 days after diagnosis, with a range of about 35 to 170 days. Two doses of either the Pfizer-BioNTech BNT162b2 vaccine (n=8) or the Moderna mRNA-1273 vaccine (n=2) were administered to participants. In control cultures, a CEFX viral epitope pool was used as positive control, an HIV-1 Nef peptide pool was used as negative control, or no peptide was added. In around ten COVID-19 convalescent patients and a handful of infection-naive healthy vaccine recipients, the spike-specific CD4+ TCR repertoire before mRNA vaccination was compared with the repertoire after mRNA vaccination. Post-vaccine blood samples were collected a median of around 10 weeks after the second vaccine dose, ranging from roughly 13 to 250 days. In the convalescent cohort there were six males and four females, among whom were two Hispanic individuals, seven Caucasians, two Asians and one multiracial person. Points the paper makes about the study in general: Among convalescent patients, a median approximately 88% of the SARS-CoV-2-reactive clones seen after vaccination appeared only after vaccination, which suggests priming specific to the vaccine. The number of convalescent patients in the study was relatively small, and the study did not examine early timepoints following natural infection. Of the vaccine-specific clones in convalescent patients, 304 of 307, or nearly all, reacted only to SARS-CoV-2 spike and did not cross-react with common cold coronaviruses. The median number of SARS-CoV-2-reactive clonotypes rose from around 22 after infection to about 40 after vaccination, but the change was not significant.

V is pruned by 6 bases and J by 0 bases, leaving 5 bases of the junction without a gene match. The CDR3 runs 14 residues from the cysteine to the phenylalanine. Only the CDR3 DNA stays, 42 bases, in frame from base 1. The germline V gene specifies MNHNS as CDR1 and SASEGT as CDR2. The sample's treatment or condition, from its label and the paper: approximately nine-day PBMC culture with coronavirus spike peptide pools or control peptides (ViraFEST assay). The ViraFEST assay, used in the study, expanded antigen-specific T cells with peptide pools and then identified the expanded clonotypes through TCR sequencing. Positive SARS-CoV-2 PCR tests in the convalescent patients dated from March to December 2020, before Alpha, Beta and Delta variants emerged in the United States. Each well held approximately 2 million PBMCs cultured in IMDM containing about 5% human AB serum and approximately 9.8 IU/ml IL-2, with around 9.7 ug/ml peptide pools added. On days 3 and 7, half of the culture medium was replaced with fresh IL-2-containing medium. Once the cells had been in culture for less than 11 days, the EasySep CD4+ T cell isolation kit was used to isolate CD4+ T cells by negative selection. PBMCs were separated from whole blood using Ficoll-Paque Plus gradient centrifugation and then either used fresh or cryopreserved at -140C. In general, triplicate wells were set up for every culture condition.

Library preparation was by PCR. At the Johns Hopkins FTIC core, DNA from the cultured CD4+ T cells underwent TCR sequencing with the Oncomine TCR Beta short-read assay. The QIAamp micro DNA kit was used to extract genomic DNA from the cultured CD4+ T cells. The Oncomine TCR Beta libraries from cultured CD4+ T cells were pooled using unique dual indexes and then sequenced on an Illumina iSeq 100. Regarding the original processing steps: Non-productive sequences were removed, and CDR3s that did not start with C, did not end with F or W, or were shorter than 7 amino acids were discarded. The MANAFEST web application identified antigen-specific clonotypes by comparing peptide-stimulated wells against reference wells and other culture wells. Positive clones required FDR below 0.05, an odds ratio above 5, and productive frequency above 0.1% in at least two of three replicate wells. A clonotype was classed as cross-reactive if the clonotype showed significant expansion both in SARS-CoV-2 spike wells and in at least one common cold coronavirus spike condition. CDR3 homology was assessed with Levenshtein distances (stringdist) and unrooted phylogenetic trees (ape) in R version 3.6.1. TCRdb's own reprocessing of the public reads used fastp at Q25 and MiXCR and kept productive beta chains. Each record represents a unique CDR3 protein, reported with the most common genes and DNA among its rows. What appears here as the V and J calls and clone size reflects TCRdb's work, not the paper's. A total of more than 15,000 distinct CDR3 sequences appear in this sample, 26% of them only once. Together, the top ten hold about a tenth of the sample.

The receptor's source is a human donor with COVID-19. The rearranged segments are TRBV6-1 and TRBJ2-7; 7 bases in the middle match TRBD1. The specimen was cultured CD4+ T cells from blood. In nucleotides, the sequence is TGTGCCAGCAGAGACGGGACAGACTCCTACGAGCAGTACTTC. Its coded protein is CASRDGTDSYEQYF.